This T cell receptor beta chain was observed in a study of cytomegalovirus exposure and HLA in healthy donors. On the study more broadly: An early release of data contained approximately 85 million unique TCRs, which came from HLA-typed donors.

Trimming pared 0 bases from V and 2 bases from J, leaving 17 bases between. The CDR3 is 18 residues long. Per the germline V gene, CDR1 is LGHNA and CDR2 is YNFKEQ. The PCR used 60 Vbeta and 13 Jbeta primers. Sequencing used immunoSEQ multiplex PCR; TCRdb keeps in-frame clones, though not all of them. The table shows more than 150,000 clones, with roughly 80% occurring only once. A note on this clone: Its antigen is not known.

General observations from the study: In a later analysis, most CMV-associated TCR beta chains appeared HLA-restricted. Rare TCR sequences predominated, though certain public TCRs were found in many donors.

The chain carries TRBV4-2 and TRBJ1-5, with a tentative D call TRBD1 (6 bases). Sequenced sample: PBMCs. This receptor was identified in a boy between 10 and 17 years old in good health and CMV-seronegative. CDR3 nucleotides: TGTGCCAGCAGCCAAGATACGGGGGGGCTCTTGGGCAATCAGCCCCAGCATTTT. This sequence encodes CASSQDTGGLLGNQPQHF.